This T cell receptor (beta chain) was captured in a study of cytomegalovirus exposure and HLA in healthy donors. This CDR3 has 17 residues. Germline CDR1 and CDR2: SQVTM and ANQGSEA. Trimming shortened V by 3 bases and J by 7 bases, and 27 bases separated the two germline ends. 60 Vbeta and 13 Jbeta primers were used in PCR. Here immunoSEQ multiplex PCR was the method, and the copy in TCRdb shows in-frame clones only, minus some. Of under 150,000 clones listed, about 87% were seen once; the top ten hold 4.5% to 6.5%. J is TRBJ1-2 and V is TRBV29-1; D perhaps matches TRBD1 (6 bases). Specimen: PBMCs. The receptor was derived from a woman aged 25 to 45 in good health and CMV-seronegative. The CDR3: CSVEGHLGPFFARGYTF. The DNA for the CDR3 is TGCAGCGTTGAGGGACACCTGGGGCCCTTCTTTGCGCGTGGCTACACCTTC.